The TCR beta chain under discussion was sequenced for a study of shared clonotypes between healthy human individuals. The CDR3 runs to 15 residues. The germline V gene has CDR1 ENHRY and CDR2 SYGVKD. V was cut by 4 bases and J by 0 bases, with 12 bases left in between. Assay used: immunoSEQ multiplex PCR; TCRdb lists only in-frame clones, some missing. Here the sample spans around 2,000,000 clones, about 95% being singletons. Naive CD8 cells, CD45RO-negative and positively selected for CCR7, excluded terminally differentiated effector memory CD45RA+ cells. V is TRBV10-3 and J is TRBJ1-1; D is ambiguous. This clonotype originated in a man younger than 35 in good health. The sample comprised naive CD8+ T cells sorted from blood. CDR3 coding DNA: TGTGCCATCAGTGTAGCAAGGCGATTGAACACTGAAGCTTTCTTT. It specifies CAISVARRLNTEAFF.